This T cell receptor beta chain was found in a study of CD8+ T cells in alopecia areata. At the level of the study: The study gave treated patients oral tofacitinib at 5 to 10 mg twice daily. The study's findings and limits: Lesional scalp exceeded normal scalp in clonality, especially in alopecia totalis/universalis. Sequence data from scalp samples additionally include resident alphabeta T cells of normal skin.

PBMCs, the starting material, were the source of sorted CD4+ and CD8+ T cells. Concerning this clone itself: No antigen is known for it.

Investigators isolated RNA and reverse transcribed it into cDNA to act as the sequencing template. Sequenced by immunoSEQ multiplex PCR; TCRdb stores in-frame clones only, minus some. The profile shows approximately 140,000 clones, roughly 50% of them singletons. Trimming shortened V by 1 base and J by 4 bases, and 11 bases separated the two germline ends. The CDR3 consists of 15 residues. The V gene's germline CDR1 is SGHDN and CDR2 FVKESK. Material: CD4+ T cells sorted from blood. The chain joins TRBV14 to TRBJ2-1; D may be TRBD1 (5 bases). This TCR was sampled from a human donor with alopecia areata. The DNA for the CDR3 is TGTGCCAGCAGCCAAGTTTGGGCAGGGTACAATGAGCAGTTCTTC. Residues: CASSQVWAGYNEQFF. Using reference TRBV14 and TRBJ2-1 for the parts outside the CDR3, the full variable domain is EAGVTQFPSHSVIEKGQTVTLRCDPISGHDNLYWYRRVMGKEIKFLLHFVKESKQDESGMPNNRFLAERTGGTYSTLKVQPAELEDSGVYFCASSQVWAGYNEQFFGPGTRLTVL.